The clone carrying this T cell receptor (beta chain) was seen many times. No antigen is known for it. Using around 10 ml of fresh peripheral blood, PBMCs were prepared. This entry is derived from a study of T cells in Graves' hyperthyroidism and ophthalmopathy. Study-wide results and limits: Researchers report that a 13 V-J model separated ophthalmopathy from stable hyperthyroidism. Blood also carried most thyroid clonotypes expanded above 0.001.

Amplified regions were TCR beta CDR3 sequences from RNA transcripts. The HTBI set primed first-round TCR CDR3 RT-PCR. MiXCR, applied by TCRdb to the multiplex PCR reads, yields one record per CDR3 protein. The sample yields about 500,000 distinct CDR3 sequences, roughly 17% seen once. The CDR3 loop spans 15 amino acids. Germline CDR1 reads SGHAT; CDR2 reads FQDESV (reference sequence). Trimming left V 1 base short and J 3 bases short, with 10 bases between. The sequencing sample was made of blood. This sequence originates from a woman under 30 with Graves' ophthalmopathy. The chain combines TRBV11-1 with TRBJ2-1, with a possible D match to TRBD2 (5 bases). The CDR3 nucleotides are TGTGCCAGCAGCTTAGATAGCGTAGGCTACAATGAGCAGTTCTTC. Protein: CASSLDSVGYNEQFF.